This T cell receptor beta chain was found in a study of cytomegalovirus exposure and HLA in healthy donors. From germline, CDR1 is LNHNV and CDR2 YYDKDF (reference sequence). This CDR3 comprises 16 residues. The V gene end was trimmed by 2 bases and the J gene end by 2 bases; junction bases not matched to a gene: 2. The study ran its PCR with 60 Vbeta and 13 Jbeta primers. Sequenced by immunoSEQ multiplex PCR; TCRdb stores in-frame clones only, minus some. The sample holds approximately 79,000 clones, about 79% seen once. The clonotype comes from a man between 40 and 49 years old in good health and CMV-seronegative. The J gene is TRBJ2-3, the V gene TRBV15, with 12 bases matching TRBD2. Sequences were obtained from PBMCs. The CDR3 DNA sequence: TGTGCCACCAGCAGACGGACTAGCGGGATCACAGATACGCAGTATTTT. This translates into CATSRRTSGITDTQYF.